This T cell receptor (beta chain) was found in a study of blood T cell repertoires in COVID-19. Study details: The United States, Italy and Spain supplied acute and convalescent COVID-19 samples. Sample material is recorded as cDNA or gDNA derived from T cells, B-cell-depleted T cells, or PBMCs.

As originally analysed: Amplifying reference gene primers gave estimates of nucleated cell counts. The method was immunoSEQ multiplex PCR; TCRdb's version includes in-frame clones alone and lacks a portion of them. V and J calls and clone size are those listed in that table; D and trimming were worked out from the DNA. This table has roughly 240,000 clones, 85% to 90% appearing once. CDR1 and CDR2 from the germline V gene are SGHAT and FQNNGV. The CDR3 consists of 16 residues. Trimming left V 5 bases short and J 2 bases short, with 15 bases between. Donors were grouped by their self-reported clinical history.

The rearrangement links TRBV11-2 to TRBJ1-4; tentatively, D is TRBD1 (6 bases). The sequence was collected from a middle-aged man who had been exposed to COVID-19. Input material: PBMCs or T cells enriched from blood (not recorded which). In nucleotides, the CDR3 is TGTGCCAGCAGCAAACAGGGTGGGACGACTAATGAAAAACTGTTTTTT. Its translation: CASSKQGGTTNEKLFF.